The 22 T cell receptor beta chains below were found in one sample sequenced in a study of cytomegalovirus exposure and HLA in healthy donors. Primers for the PCR totalled 60 Vbeta and 13 Jbeta. Using immunoSEQ multiplex PCR, the repertoire was profiled, and TCRdb retains in-frame clones only, with some absent. Of some 200,000 clones listed, about three quarters are singletons. Sequencing was done on a sample of PBMCs. The receptors here all came from a female donor in good health and CMV-seronegative.

The chain has TRBV5-1 and TRBJ1-6; D gene ambiguous. Germline CDR1 and CDR2: SGHRS and YFSETQ. The CDR3 loop spans 13 amino acids. V was trimmed by 0 bases and J by 7 bases, leaving 5 bases between them. DNA for the CDR3: TGCGCCAGCAGCTTGGCAGGCAATTCACCCCTCCACTTT. Translated, it gives CASSLAGNSPLHF.

The CDR3, as DNA: TGTGCCAGCAGGACGGAGGCACAAGGGGGCTCTGGCTACACCTTC. Translating gives CASRTEAQGGSGYTF. This chain connects TRBV6-4 to TRBJ1-2; TRBD1 matches at 7 bases. J lost 7 bases, V lost 6 bases, and 14 bases had no gene match. Looked up from germline, CDR1 is MRHNA and CDR2 is SNTAGT. The CDR3 covers 15 residues.

CDR3 amino acids: CASRLGELGNTQYF. CDR3 sequence (DNA): TGCGCCAGCCGATTGGGGGAGTTGGGAAATACGCAGTATTTT. The chain couples TRBV5-1 to TRBJ2-3; D assignment may be TRBD1 or TRBD2 (5 bases each). Trimming took 7 bases from V and 7 from J, leaving 19 bases between them. CDR1 SGHRS and CDR2 YFSETQ come from the germline V gene. CDR3 length equals 14 residues.

This chain connects TRBV28 to TRBJ2-5; possible D gene TRBD2, 6 bases. CDR1 and CDR2 from the germline V gene are MDHEN and SYDVKM. The CDR3 sequence is 16 residues long. Trimming took 5 bases from V and 3 from J, leaving 19 bases between them. In nucleotides, the CDR3 is TGTGCCAGCAGTCGATTTGGCGGCGGGATTAAAGAGACCCAGTACTTC. Its protein product is CASSRFGGGIKETQYF.

The chain joins TRBV6-5 to TRBJ1-1, with 7 bases aligning to TRBD1. The germline V gene has CDR1 MNHEY and CDR2 SVGAGI. This CDR3 is built from 14 residues. V lost 5 bases, J lost 4 bases, and 7 bases stayed unmatched. As DNA, the CDR3 is TGTGCCAGCAGTCCACAGGGGAAGGCCACTGAAGCTTTCTTT. It yields the protein CASSPQGKATEAFF.

The V and J genes are TRBV7-2 and TRBJ2-7, with 8 bases aligning to TRBD1. Germline CDR1 and CDR2: SGHTA and FQGNSA. J was trimmed by 3 bases and V by 2 bases; bases with no gene match: 6. CDR3 length equals 15 residues. CDR3 amino acids: CASSLRQGSLYEQYF. CDR3 sequence (DNA): TGTGCCAGCAGCTTAAGACAGGGGTCCCTCTACGAGCAGTACTTC.

The chain is built from TRBV5-4 and TRBJ2-7; D gene unclear. This CDR3 contains 15 residues. V dropped 0 bases and J dropped 0 bases, with 10 bases sitting between them. Germline V CDR1 and CDR2: SGHNT, YYREEE (reference sequence). Here the CDR3 reads CASSLEAVVSYEQYF. In DNA form, the CDR3 reads TGTGCCAGCAGCTTGGAGGCGGTCGTCTCCTACGAGCAGTACTTC.

This clone has just a few counts. This chain joins TRBV30 and TRBJ2-3; D gene unclear. The length of the CDR3 is 12 residues. V was shortened by 3 bases and J by 0 bases, with 4 bases between the two germline ends. In germline, CDR1 is GTSNPN, CDR2 SVGIG (reference sequence). The CDR3 sequence: CAWSGSTDTQYF. CDR3 in DNA: TGTGCCTGGAGCGGGAGCACAGATACGCAGTATTTT.

In nucleotides, the CDR3 is TGTGCCAGCAGTTACGGCGGGACAGGGTCGGATCAGCCCCAGCATTTT. As protein: CASSYGGTGSDQPQHF. The chain is built from TRBV6-5 and TRBJ1-5, with 9 nucleotides matching TRBD1. Germline V gene data show CDR1 as MNHEY and CDR2 as SVGAGI. The length of the CDR3 is 16 residues. J was trimmed by 5 bases and V by 2 bases; bases with no gene match: 7.

The gene calls are TRBV14 and TRBJ2-7; 7 nucleotides match TRBD1. The length of the CDR3 is 14 residues. Germline CDR1 is SGHDN and CDR2 is FVKESK. V trimming: 0 bases; J trimming: 3 bases; junction bases outside the gene matches: 2. Here the CDR3 reads CASSQEDRDYEQYF. The CDR3 bases are TGTGCCAGCAGCCAAGAAGACAGGGACTACGAGCAGTACTTC. Filled out from reference TRBV14 and TRBJ2-7, the complete variable domain reads EAGVTQFPSHSVIEKGQTVTLRCDPISGHDNLYWYRRVMGKEIKFLLHFVKESKQDESGMPNNRFLAERTGGTYSTLKVQPAELEDSGVYFCASSQEDRDYEQYFGPGTRLTVT.

The chain combines TRBV5-1 with TRBJ1-3; possible D gene TRBD1, 5 bases. The CDR3 extends over 16 amino acids. V dropped 1 base and J dropped 0 bases, with 11 bases sitting between them. Germline-derived CDR1 and CDR2 are SGHRS and YFSETQ. Here the CDR3 DNA reads TGCGCCAGCAGCTTGTCAAACAGGAACTCTGGAAACACCATATATTTT. Its protein product is CASSLSNRNSGNTIYF.

The V gene is TRBV28, the J gene TRBJ1-2, with D unresolved. V was pared by 5 bases and J by 0 bases, with 7 bases between. This CDR3 is built from 13 residues. The germline CDR1 and CDR2 sequences are MDHEN and SYDVKM. CDR3 DNA: TGTGCCAGCAGTATGGGAGCTAACTATGGCTACACCTTC. Translation gives CASSMGANYGYTF.

This clone was detected a few times. CDR3 residues: CASSYDLRGRNTEAFF. The CDR3 bases are TGTGCCAGCAGTTACGACCTGAGGGGGAGGAACACTGAAGCTTTCTTT. The rearrangement uses TRBV6-5 and TRBJ1-1; D possibly corresponds to TRBD1 (6 bases). V was trimmed by 2 bases and J by 1 base, leaving 14 bases between them. CDR1 MNHEY and CDR2 SVGAGI come from the germline V gene. This CDR3 contains 16 residues.

This clone showed up just once. J is TRBJ1-2 and V is TRBV5-1; 9 nucleotides line up with TRBD1. The V gene's germline CDR1 is SGHRS and CDR2 YFSETQ. J was trimmed by 7 bases and V by 4 bases; bases with no gene match: 11. The CDR3 is 15 amino acids. Here the CDR3 DNA reads TGCGCCAGCAGCGTCGACAGGGGGGAAGCTGGTGGCTACACCTTC. It codes for CASSVDRGEAGGYTF.

This clone has a handful of counts. V gene TRBV19 combines with J gene TRBJ1-3; 10 bases agree with TRBD1. From germline, CDR1 is LNHDA and CDR2 SQIVND (reference sequence). This CDR3 is 16 amino acids long. Trimming cost V 5 bases and J 5 bases; bases outside gene matches: 9. The chain's CDR3 is CASSGDRGLTRNTIYF. The CDR3 nucleotides are TGTGCCAGTAGTGGCGACAGGGGGCTTACCCGAAACACCATATATTTT.

The rearrangement uses TRBV27 and TRBJ2-5; the match to TRBD1 covers 8 bases. The length of the CDR3 is 16 residues. With V trimmed by 0 bases and J by 5 bases, 8 bases remained unmatched. The V gene's germline CDR1 is MNHEY and CDR2 SMNVEV (reference sequence). CDR3 in amino acids: CASSLSYWTGRETQYF. Here the CDR3 DNA reads TGTGCCAGCAGTTTATCTTACTGGACAGGGAGGGAGACCCAGTACTTC.

The chain recombines TRBV7-3 with TRBJ1-1, with TRBD1 matching 8 bases. The CDR3 has 15 residues. CDR1 is SGHTA and CDR2 is FQGTGA in the germline V gene. The ends lost 5 bases at V and 1 base at J; junction bases unmatched: 6. This chain's CDR3 is CASSTTGEGNTEAFF. For the CDR3, the DNA is TGTGCCAGCAGCACGACAGGGGAGGGGAACACTGAAGCTTTCTTT.

The CDR3 loop is CASSQVLLVEKLFF. DNA for the CDR3: TGCGCCAGCAGCCAAGTGTTACTGGTTGAAAAACTGTTTTTT. This sequence joins TRBV4-1 and TRBJ1-4; the D is unclear. The CDR3 runs to 14 residues. V gave up 1 base and J gave up 7 bases, with 10 bases separating them. CDR1 and CDR2 from the germline V gene are MGHRA and YSYEKL.

V gene TRBV19 combines with J gene TRBJ2-1; 8 bases are a match to TRBD2. This CDR3 spans 17 amino acids. Trimming cost V 0 bases and J 5 bases; bases outside gene matches: 9. CDR1 is LNHDA and CDR2 is SQIVND in the germline V gene (reference sequence). DNA for the CDR3: TGTGCCAGTAGTATAGACAAGGGACTAGGAGGAAACAATGAGCAGTTCTTC. Residues: CASSIDKGLGGNNEQFF.

This clone has only a few counts. V is TRBV7-3 and J is TRBJ2-3; D call uncertain. CDR1 and CDR2 from the germline V gene are SGHTA and FQGTGA. V was trimmed by 1 base and J by 6 bases, leaving 14 bases between them. The CDR3 covers 15 residues. The DNA for the CDR3 is TGTGCCAGCAGCTTAATAGCCGAGCTACCCGATACGCAGTATTTT. It codes for CASSLIAELPDTQYF. Drawing the rest from reference TRBV7-3 and TRBJ2-3, the complete variable domain is GAGVSQTPSNKVTEKGKYVELRCDPISGHTALYWYRQSLGQGPEFLIYFQGTGAADDSGLPNDRFFAVRPEGSVSTLKIQRTERGDSAVYLCASSLIAELPDTQYFGPGTRLTVL.

The chain employs TRBV27 and TRBJ1-2; TRBD1 agrees at 10 bases. With V trimmed by 4 bases and J by 8 bases, 13 bases remained unmatched. Germline V gene data show CDR1 as MNHEY and CDR2 as SMNVEV (reference sequence). CDR3 length equals 16 residues. The CDR3 sequence is CASSSGGQGIKWGYTF. In nucleotides, the CDR3 is TGTGCCAGCAGTTCTGGGGGACAGGGGATCAAATGGGGCTACACCTTC.

The rearrangement joins TRBV11-1 to TRBJ1-6; no reliable D call. The CDR3 loop spans 16 amino acids. Germline loops: CDR1 SGHAT, CDR2 FQDESV (reference sequence). The V gene lost 1 base and the J gene lost 4 bases, with 11 bases spanning the gap. The CDR3 DNA sequence: TGTGCCAGCAGCTTAGACCGGACTTCTTATAATTCACCCCTCCACTTT. This gives the protein CASSLDRTSYNSPLHF.